The clone carrying this T cell receptor (beta chain) was detected many times. Its matching antigen is unknown. These data come from a study of human T cells and chemical hapten exposure. Overall study results and limits: No change in TCRs above 1 in 1000 frequency was produced by DPC sensitization.

The CDR3 consists of 15 residues. Germline CDR1 and CDR2: DFQATT and SNEGSKA (reference sequence). V lost 4 bases and J lost 6; bases outside the gene matches: 6. In the original workflow: Ranging from about 20,000 to 700,000, TCR counts per sample had a median value of roughly 96,000. TCRdb passed the 5' RACE reads through MiXCR, listing each CDR3 protein once. These V and J calls derive from TCRdb rather than the authors' analysis. The data hold some 150,000 distinct CDR3 sequences, with roughly 4.1% observed a single time. The authors' total RNA extraction used unfractionated whole blood. The chain joins TRBV20-1 to TRBJ2-1; TRBD2 matches at 13 bases. The TCR originated in a female donor in good health. The chain's CDR3 is CSAILLAGGLNEQFF. CDR3 in DNA: TGCAGTGCTATTTTACTAGCGGGGGGGCTCAATGAGCAGTTCTTC.